Sequencing of this T cell receptor (beta chain) was carried out in a study of control samples from healthy donors and cancer patients. V was trimmed by 3 bases and J by 2 bases, leaving 17 bases between them. CDR1 SGDLS and CDR2 YYNGEE come from the germline V gene. This CDR3 is 16 amino acids long. Sequencing used immunoSEQ multiplex PCR; TCRdb keeps in-frame clones, though not all of them. Of under 150,000 clones in the sample, around 88% were seen once. The chain couples TRBV9 to TRBJ2-5, with D perhaps matching TRBD1 or TRBD2 (5 bases each). The sample taken for sequencing was blood. The receptor was isolated from a man between 35 and 55 years old in good health. Here the CDR3 reads CASSGDPRKIQETQYF. The DNA of the CDR3 is TGTGCCAGCAGCGGGGACCCGCGGAAAATACAAGAGACCCAGTACTTC.